This TCR beta chain was captured in a study of radiotherapy plus CTLA-4 blockade in lung cancer. CDR1 is SNHLY and CDR2 is FYNNEI in the germline V gene. This CDR3 contains 18 residues. The V and J ends lost 2 bases and 7 bases, in that order; junction bases with no gene match: 14. With ipilimumab providing CTLA-4 blockade, focal radiation was administered to patients who had chemo-refractory metastatic non-small-cell lung cancer. Only in-frame clones appear in the TCRdb table, and some are missing; sequencing was by immunoSEQ multiplex PCR. This table holds under 95,000 clones, approximately 80% found once.

The sample was peripheral blood, taken from a patient treated with radiotherapy plus ipilimumab. The chain is built from TRBV2 and TRBJ2-5; 12 bases line up with TRBD2. The TCR was taken from a human donor with non-small cell lung cancer who had stable disease on radiotherapy plus ipilimumab. The CDR3 is CASSERASGRARAGTQYF. In DNA, the CDR3 is TGTGCCAGCAGTGAAAGAGCTAGCGGGAGGGCCCGGGCGGGGACCCAGTACTTC.